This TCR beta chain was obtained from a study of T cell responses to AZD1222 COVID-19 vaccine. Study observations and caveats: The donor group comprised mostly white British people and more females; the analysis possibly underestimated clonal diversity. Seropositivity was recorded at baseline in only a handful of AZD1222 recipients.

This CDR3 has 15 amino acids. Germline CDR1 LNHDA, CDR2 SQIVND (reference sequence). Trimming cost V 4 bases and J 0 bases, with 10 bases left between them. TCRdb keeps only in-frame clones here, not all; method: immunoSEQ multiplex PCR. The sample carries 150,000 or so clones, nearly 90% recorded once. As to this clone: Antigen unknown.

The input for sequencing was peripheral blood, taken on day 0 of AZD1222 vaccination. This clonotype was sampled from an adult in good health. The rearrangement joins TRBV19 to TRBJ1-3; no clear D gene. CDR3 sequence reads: CASSNGRSSGNTIYF. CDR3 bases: TGTGCCAGTAGTAATGGCCGAAGCTCTGGAAACACCATATATTTT.